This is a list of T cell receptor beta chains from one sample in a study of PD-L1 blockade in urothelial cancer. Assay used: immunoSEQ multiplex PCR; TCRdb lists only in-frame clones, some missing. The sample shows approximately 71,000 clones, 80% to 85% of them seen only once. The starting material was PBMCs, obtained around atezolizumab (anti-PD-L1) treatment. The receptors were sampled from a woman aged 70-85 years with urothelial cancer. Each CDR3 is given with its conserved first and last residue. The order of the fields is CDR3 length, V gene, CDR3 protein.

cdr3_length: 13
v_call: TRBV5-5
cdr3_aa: CASSFAMNTEAFF

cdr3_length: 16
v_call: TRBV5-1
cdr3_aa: CASSSTGSRSYNEQFF

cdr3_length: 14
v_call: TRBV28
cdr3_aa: CASSLWAGGYGYTF

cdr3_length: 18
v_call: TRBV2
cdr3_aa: CASSEAQPIRQTPDTQYF

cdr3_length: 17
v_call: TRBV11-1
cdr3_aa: CASSLGQGALFVETQYF

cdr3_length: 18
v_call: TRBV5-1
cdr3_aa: CASSPSFDSGGRAGELFF

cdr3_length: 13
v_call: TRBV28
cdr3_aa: CASTGQTPGEQYF

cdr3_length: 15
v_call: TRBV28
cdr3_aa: CASSLSGQGASEAFF

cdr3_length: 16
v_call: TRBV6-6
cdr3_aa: CASSYGGTGGGYGYTF

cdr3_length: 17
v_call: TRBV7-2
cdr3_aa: CASSPLLAGGRSETQYF

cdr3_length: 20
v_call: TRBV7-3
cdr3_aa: CASSFGPPTSGRCQGETQYF

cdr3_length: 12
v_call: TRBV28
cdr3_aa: CASNYGMYGYTF

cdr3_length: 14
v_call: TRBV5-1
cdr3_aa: CASSLGQYSYEQYF

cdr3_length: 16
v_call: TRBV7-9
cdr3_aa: CASSLARTSGAYEQYF

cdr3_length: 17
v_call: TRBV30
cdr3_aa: CARGGRTGGLRGTEAFF

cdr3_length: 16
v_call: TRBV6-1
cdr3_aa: CASSGTSQGYSYEQYF

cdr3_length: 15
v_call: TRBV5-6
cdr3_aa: CASSAGGGWTSPLHF

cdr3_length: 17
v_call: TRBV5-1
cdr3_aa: CASSLVPGQGEGGEQYF

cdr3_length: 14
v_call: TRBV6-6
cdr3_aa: CASSPTKSSYEQYF

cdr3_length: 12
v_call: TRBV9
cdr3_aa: CASSAQQDTQYF

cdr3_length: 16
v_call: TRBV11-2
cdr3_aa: CASSFLGAANTGELFF

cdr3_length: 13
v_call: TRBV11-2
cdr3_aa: CASSFSGGYEQYF

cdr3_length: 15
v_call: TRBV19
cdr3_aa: CASSAGGSGTDTQYF

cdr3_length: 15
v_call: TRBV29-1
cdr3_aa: CSVAGDSFMNTEAFF

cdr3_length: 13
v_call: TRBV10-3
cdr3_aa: CAISESPGDEQYF

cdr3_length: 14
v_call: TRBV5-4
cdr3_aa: CASSRRDRDEKLFF

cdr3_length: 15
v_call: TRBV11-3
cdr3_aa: CASSSNTGKNTEAFF

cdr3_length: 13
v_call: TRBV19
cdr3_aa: CASSRQGGDEQYF